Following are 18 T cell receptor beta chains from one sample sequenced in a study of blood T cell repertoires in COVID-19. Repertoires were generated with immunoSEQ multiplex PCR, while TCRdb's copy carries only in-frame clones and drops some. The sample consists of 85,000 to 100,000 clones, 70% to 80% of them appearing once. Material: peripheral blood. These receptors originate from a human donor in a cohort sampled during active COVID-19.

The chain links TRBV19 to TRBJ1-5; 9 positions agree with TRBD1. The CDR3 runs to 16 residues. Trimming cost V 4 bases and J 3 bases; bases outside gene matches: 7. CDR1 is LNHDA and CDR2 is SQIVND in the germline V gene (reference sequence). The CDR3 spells CASSTHRDRANQPQHF. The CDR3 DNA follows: TGTGCCAGTAGTACGCACCGGGACAGGGCCAATCAGCCCCAGCATTTT.

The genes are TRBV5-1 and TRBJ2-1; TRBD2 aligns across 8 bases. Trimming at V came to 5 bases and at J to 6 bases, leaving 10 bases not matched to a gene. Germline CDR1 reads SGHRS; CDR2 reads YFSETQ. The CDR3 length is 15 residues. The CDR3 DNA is TGCGCCAGCAGACGAGCCAGCGGGAGTCTCAATGAGCAGTTCTTC. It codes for CASRRASGSLNEQFF.

The DNA of the CDR3 is TGCGCCAGCAGCTTAGGGGCGGGCGGGGCAGGCAATCAGCCCCAGCATTTT. This codes for CASSLGAGGAGNQPQHF. This rearrangement joins TRBV5-1 to TRBJ1-5; D is possibly TRBD1 (5 bases). V was trimmed by 2 bases and J by 2 bases, leaving 17 bases between them. This CDR3 has 17 amino acids. CDR1 SGHRS and CDR2 YFSETQ come from the germline V gene.

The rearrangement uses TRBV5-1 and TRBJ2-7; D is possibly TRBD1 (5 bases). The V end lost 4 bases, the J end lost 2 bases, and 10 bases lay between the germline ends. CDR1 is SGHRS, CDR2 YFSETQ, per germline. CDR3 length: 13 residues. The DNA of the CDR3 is TGCGCCAGCAGCGAAGGGGCTCCCTACGAGCAGTACTTC. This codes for CASSEGAPYEQYF.

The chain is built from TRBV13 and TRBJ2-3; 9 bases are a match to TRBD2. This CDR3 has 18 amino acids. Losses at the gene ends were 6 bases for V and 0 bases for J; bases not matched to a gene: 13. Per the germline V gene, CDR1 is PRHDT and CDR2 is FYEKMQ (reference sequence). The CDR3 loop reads CASSIISGRQYSTDTQYF. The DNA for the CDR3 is TGTGCCAGCAGTATCATCAGCGGGAGGCAATATAGCACAGATACGCAGTATTTT.

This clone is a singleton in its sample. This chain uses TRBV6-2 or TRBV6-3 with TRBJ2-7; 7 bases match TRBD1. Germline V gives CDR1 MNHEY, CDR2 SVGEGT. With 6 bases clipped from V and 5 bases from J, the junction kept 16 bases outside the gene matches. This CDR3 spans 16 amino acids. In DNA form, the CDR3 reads TGTGCCAGCAGCAATTCGCCCAGCACAGGGGACCACGAGCAGTACTTC. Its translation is CASSNSPSTGDHEQYF.

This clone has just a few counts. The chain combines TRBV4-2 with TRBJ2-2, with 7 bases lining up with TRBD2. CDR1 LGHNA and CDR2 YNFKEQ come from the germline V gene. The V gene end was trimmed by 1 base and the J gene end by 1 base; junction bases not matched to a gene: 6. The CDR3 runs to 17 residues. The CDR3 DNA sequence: TGTGCCAGCAGCCAAGTAGGCGGGAGCCTGAACACCGGGGAGCTGTTTTTT. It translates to CASSQVGGSLNTGELFF.

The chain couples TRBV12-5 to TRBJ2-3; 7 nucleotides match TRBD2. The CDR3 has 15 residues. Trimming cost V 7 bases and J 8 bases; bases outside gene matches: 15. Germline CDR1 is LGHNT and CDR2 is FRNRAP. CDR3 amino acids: CASATTEGRGGTQYF. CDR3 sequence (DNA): TGTGCTAGTGCTACCACAGAGGGTCGCGGGGGTACGCAGTATTTT.

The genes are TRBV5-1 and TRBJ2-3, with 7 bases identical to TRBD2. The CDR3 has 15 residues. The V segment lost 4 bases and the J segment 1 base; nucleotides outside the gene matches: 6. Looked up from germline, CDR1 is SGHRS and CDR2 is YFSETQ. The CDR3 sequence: CASSSSGPGTDTQYF. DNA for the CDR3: TGCGCCAGCAGCAGTAGCGGGCCGGGCACAGATACGCAGTATTTT.

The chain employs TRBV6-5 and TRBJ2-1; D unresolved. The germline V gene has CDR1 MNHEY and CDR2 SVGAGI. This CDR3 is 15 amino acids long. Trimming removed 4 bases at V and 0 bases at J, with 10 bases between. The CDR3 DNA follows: TGTGCCAGCAGTTCCTCCGGAGTCTCCTACAATGAGCAGTTCTTC. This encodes CASSSSGVSYNEQFF.

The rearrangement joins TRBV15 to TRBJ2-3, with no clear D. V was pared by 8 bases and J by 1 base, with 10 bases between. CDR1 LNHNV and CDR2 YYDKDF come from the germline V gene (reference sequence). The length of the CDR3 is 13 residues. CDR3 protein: CATEASGTDTQYF. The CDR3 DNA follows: TGTGCCACCGAGGCGAGCGGCACAGATACGCAGTATTTT.

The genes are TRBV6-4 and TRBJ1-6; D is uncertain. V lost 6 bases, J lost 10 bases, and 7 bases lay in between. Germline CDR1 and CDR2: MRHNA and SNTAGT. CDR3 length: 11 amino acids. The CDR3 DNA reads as TGTGCCAGCAGGGCGGGCTCACCCCTCCACTTT. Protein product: CASRAGSPLHF.

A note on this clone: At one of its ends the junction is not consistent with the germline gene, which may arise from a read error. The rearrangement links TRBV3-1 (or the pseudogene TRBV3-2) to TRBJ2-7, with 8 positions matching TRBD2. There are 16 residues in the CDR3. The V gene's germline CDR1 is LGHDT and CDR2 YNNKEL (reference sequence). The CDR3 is CASSPGGAGASNEQYF. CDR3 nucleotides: TGTGCCAGCAGCCCCGGGGGAGCGGGAGCCTCCAACGAGCAGTACTTC.

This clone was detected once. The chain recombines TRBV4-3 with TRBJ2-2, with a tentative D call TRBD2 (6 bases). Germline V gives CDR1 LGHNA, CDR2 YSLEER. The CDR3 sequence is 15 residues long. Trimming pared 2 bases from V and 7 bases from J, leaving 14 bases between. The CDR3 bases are TGCGCCAGCAGCCAAAGGCCGACAGCGGGCGGGGAGCTGTTTTTT. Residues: CASSQRPTAGGELFF.

CDR3 in DNA: TGTGCCAGCTCACCTCGGAGGGATTCGTACAATGAGCAGTTCTTC. This encodes CASSPRRDSYNEQFF. The rearrangement joins TRBV18 to TRBJ2-1; D is possibly TRBD2 (6 bases). The CDR3 consists of 15 residues. Germline V lookup: CDR1 KGHSH, CDR2 LQKENI. Trimming pared 3 bases from V and 4 bases from J, leaving 13 bases between.

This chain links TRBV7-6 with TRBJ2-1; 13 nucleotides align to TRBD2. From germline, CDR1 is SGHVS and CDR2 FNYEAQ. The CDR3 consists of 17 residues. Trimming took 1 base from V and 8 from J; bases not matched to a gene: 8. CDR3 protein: CASSLGGGLAGVDEQFF. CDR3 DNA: TGTGCCAGCAGCTTAGGGGGCGGACTAGCGGGAGTTGATGAGCAGTTCTTC.

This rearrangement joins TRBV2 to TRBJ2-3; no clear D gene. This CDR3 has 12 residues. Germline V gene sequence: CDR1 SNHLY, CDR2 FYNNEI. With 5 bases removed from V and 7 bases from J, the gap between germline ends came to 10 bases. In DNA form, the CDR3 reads TGTGCCAGCAGTCACGACGACTATACGCAGTATTTT. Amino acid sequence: CASSHDDYTQYF. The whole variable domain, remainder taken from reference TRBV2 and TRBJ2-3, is EPEVTQTPSHQVTQMGQEVILRCVPISNHLYFYWYRQILGQKVEFLVSFYNNEISEKSEIFDDQFSVERPDGSNFTLKIRSTKLEDSAMYFCASSHDDYTQYFGPGTRLTVL.

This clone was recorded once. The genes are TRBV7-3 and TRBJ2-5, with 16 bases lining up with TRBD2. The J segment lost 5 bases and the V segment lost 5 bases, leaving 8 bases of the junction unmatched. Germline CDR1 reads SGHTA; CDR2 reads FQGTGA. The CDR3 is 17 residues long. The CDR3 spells CASSLGTSGRVGETQYF. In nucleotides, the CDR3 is TGTGCCAGCAGCCTCGGGACTAGCGGGAGGGTGGGGGAGACCCAGTACTTC.